The source of this T cell receptor (beta chain) is a study of T-cell memory formation after mild COVID-19. The table lists this clonotype with a few counts. As yet, its antigen is unknown. cDNA libraries for TCR alpha and TCR beta, carrying sample barcodes and UMIs, came from 5'RACE with constant-segment primers. TCRdb reprocessed the 5' RACE reads with MiXCR, giving one entry per CDR3 protein. The sample carries under 300,000 distinct CDR3 sequences, roughly a tenth recorded once. The CDR3 totals 16 residues. Germline-derived CDR1 and CDR2 are SGHTA and FQGNSA. The V segment lost 5 bases and the J segment 5 bases; nucleotides outside the gene matches: 12. Findings of the study overall: Cross-reactive memory seemingly joined, as some responding clones were found in pre-infection memory. The second-wave clones peaking on day 37 were not confirmed as SARS-CoV-2-specific.

This TCR came from a young man who had mild COVID-19 (a few samples of this study predate the infection). Cell type and time point are not known. The sample taken for sequencing was PBMCs or a T cell subset sorted from them (not recorded which). The V and J genes are TRBV7-2 and TRBJ1-1; 9 nucleotides agree with TRBD1. The CDR3 is CASSTPSTGGGTEAFF. The CDR3 bases are TGTGCCAGCAGCACACCATCGACAGGGGGGGGAACTGAAGCTTTCTTT.